These 27 T cell receptor beta chains share one sample of origin, sequenced in a study of blood T cell repertoires in COVID-19. Data came from immunoSEQ multiplex PCR; TCRdb stores just in-frame clones and leaves some out. The sample contains around 41,000 clones, roughly 90% of which appear only once. Specimen: peripheral blood. The receptors here all came from a human donor in a cohort sampled during active COVID-19.

This clone has just a few counts. V gene TRBV7-8 combines with J gene TRBJ2-3; 11 bases are shared with TRBD2. Germline V lookup: CDR1 SGHVS, CDR2 FQNEAQ. This CDR3 is built from 16 residues. V gave up 4 bases and J gave up 4 bases; unmatched junction bases: 7. DNA of the CDR3: TGTGCCAGCAGCTCTCGTAGCGGGAGGGGGTCAGATACGCAGTATTTT. Its protein is CASSSRSGRGSDTQYF.

The chain couples TRBV7-2 to TRBJ2-7; 7 nucleotides align to TRBD2. The J segment lost 0 bases and the V segment lost 6 bases, leaving 2 bases of the junction unmatched. The CDR3 consists of 13 residues. CDR1 is SGHTA, CDR2 FQGNSA, per germline. As DNA, the CDR3 is TGTGCCAGCAGGGGGGGGAGCTCCTACGAGCAGTACTTC. The encoded protein is CASRGGSSYEQYF.

The chain employs TRBV13 and TRBJ2-7; unclear D gene. Germline CDR1 is PRHDT and CDR2 is FYEKMQ (reference sequence). CDR3 size: 15 residues. Between the trimmed V and J ends, which lost 2 bases and 6 bases, there was a span of 17 bases. CDR3 in DNA: TGTGCCAGCAGCTTACTCCTAGTCACTTTCTCCGAGCAGTACTTC. Translation: CASSLLLVTFSEQYF.

This chain connects TRBV12-5 to TRBJ2-1; D call uncertain. V was shortened by 3 bases and J by 2 bases, with 14 bases between the two germline ends. The CDR3 consists of 16 residues. CDR1 is LGHNT and CDR2 is FRNRAP in the germline V gene. This CDR3 is CASGFFIPGTYNEQFF. DNA of the CDR3: TGTGCTAGTGGTTTTTTTATCCCCGGTACCTACAATGAGCAGTTCTTC.

The V gene is TRBV3-1 (or the pseudogene TRBV3-2), the J gene TRBJ2-5, with D tentatively TRBD2 (6 bases). V was pared by 1 base and J by 2 bases, with 14 bases between. Per the germline V gene, CDR1 is LGHDT and CDR2 is YNNKEL (reference sequence). CDR3 length equals 16 residues. The CDR3 region has the DNA TGTGCCAGCAGCCAAGTCAGCGGAGGGTGGCAAGAGACCCAGTACTTC. This gives the protein CASSQVSGGWQETQYF.

The chain recombines TRBV19 with TRBJ1-2; 8 nucleotides align to TRBD1. Germline V CDR1 and CDR2: LNHDA, SQIVND (reference sequence). V was pared by 2 bases and J by 8 bases, with 10 bases of the junction left unmatched. The CDR3 length is 15 residues. The CDR3 here is CASSIFAQGARGYTF. In nucleotides, the CDR3 is TGTGCCAGTAGTATATTCGCCCAGGGGGCTCGGGGCTACACCTTC.

This chain uses TRBV21-1 with TRBJ2-7; the D call TRBD1 from the table was never checked on the DNA. TRBV21-1 is a pseudogene. This CDR3 is built from 14 residues. CDR3 loop: CASSKRWTPYEQYF. DNA for the CDR3: TGTGCCAGCAGCAAACGATGGACACCCTACGAGCAGTACTTC.

The chain employs TRBV20-1 and TRBJ2-7, with D possibly being TRBD2 (5 bases). Trimming removed 2 bases at V and 9 bases at J, with 11 bases between. CDR1 is DFQATT and CDR2 is SNEGSKA in the germline V gene (reference sequence). The CDR3 runs to 11 residues. The CDR3 reads CSARLESGQYF. The CDR3 bases are TGCAGTGCTAGATTGGAAAGCGGGCAGTACTTC.

V gene TRBV21-1 combines with J gene TRBJ1-3; the table's D gene call, TRBD1, was not cross checked with the DNA. TRBV21-1 represents a pseudogene. CDR3 length: 15 amino acids. DNA of the CDR3: TGTGCCAGCAGCGATCGACAGAACTCTGGAAACACCATATATTTT. Translated, it gives CASSDRQNSGNTIYF.

The chain has TRBV29-1 and TRBJ2-5; 7 nucleotides line up with TRBD2. Trimming at V came to 6 bases and at J to 1 base, leaving 8 bases not matched to a gene. The CDR3 extends over 14 amino acids. CDR1 is SQVTM and CDR2 is ANQGSEA in the germline V gene. CDR3 nucleotides: TGCAGCGTGGGGTTAGCGGGCCGCCAAGAGACCCAGTACTTC. Translated: CSVGLAGRQETQYF.

The chain joins TRBV28 to TRBJ1-1, with D uncertain. The V end was cut by 1 base, the J end by 7 bases, with 7 bases between. The CDR3 spans 12 residues. The germline V gene encodes CDR1 MDHEN and CDR2 SYDVKM. The CDR3 DNA is TGTGCCAGCAGTTTATCGGTACTTGAAGCTTTCTTT. It codes for CASSLSVLEAFF.

The V gene is TRBV11-2, the J gene TRBJ2-2; 14 nucleotides match TRBD2. CDR1 is SGHAT and CDR2 is FQNNGV in the germline V gene. J was trimmed by 0 bases and V by 10 bases; bases with no gene match: 4. The CDR3 contains 16 residues. The CDR3 DNA reads as TGTGCCACGGGGACTAGCGGGGGCACGAACACCGGGGAGCTGTTTTTT. Amino acids: CATGTSGGTNTGELFF.

V and J are TRBV6-5 and TRBJ1-2; 7 bases map to TRBD1. Trimming removed 6 bases from V and 2 bases from J; junction bases left unmatched: 6. The CDR3 spans 14 residues. Germline CDR1 MNHEY, CDR2 SVGAGI. The CDR3 DNA follows: TGTGCCAGCAGCCTGACAGGGCCGAACTATGGCTACACCTTC. Translation: CASSLTGPNYGYTF.

The CDR3 protein is CACETGNYGYTF. The CDR3 bases are TGTGCCTGTGAGACAGGGAACTATGGCTACACCTTC. This rearrangement joins TRBV30 to TRBJ1-2, with 7 bases fitting TRBD1. The CDR3 runs 12 residues. V lost 6 bases to trimming and J lost 2 bases; unmatched junction nucleotides: 3. Germline V gives CDR1 GTSNPN, CDR2 SVGIG (reference sequence).

The V gene is TRBV2, the J gene TRBJ2-1; TRBD2 matches at 14 bases. This CDR3 is 18 amino acids long. Losses at the gene ends were 6 bases for V and 9 bases for J; bases not matched to a gene: 16. Germline V gene data show CDR1 as SNHLY and CDR2 as FYNNEI. In nucleotides, the CDR3 is TGTGCCAGCAGCCCTTTAACCACCGGGACTAGCGGGGGAACTGAGCAGTTCTTC. Protein: CASSPLTTGTSGGTEQFF.

The V gene is TRBV7-2, the J gene TRBJ2-1, with 9 bases matching TRBD2. V gave up 2 bases and J gave up 7 bases; unmatched junction bases: 9. The V gene's germline CDR1 is SGHTA and CDR2 FQGNSA. This CDR3 region has 16 residues. The CDR3, as DNA: TGTGCCAGCAGCTTATGGGCTAGCGGGGTGGGAAATGAGCAGTTCTTC. Its protein is CASSLWASGVGNEQFF. The full variable domain, in which reference TRBV7-2 and TRBJ2-1 provide the parts outside the CDR3, is GAGVSQSPSNKVTEKGKDVELRCDPISGHTALYWYRQSLGQGLEFLIYFQGNSAPDKSGLPSDRFSAERTGGSVSTLTIQRTQQEDSAVYLCASSLWASGVGNEQFFGPGTRLTVL.

The J gene is TRBJ2-2, the V gene TRBV4-1, with D perhaps matching TRBD1 (6 bases). The germline V gene has CDR1 MGHRA and CDR2 YSYEKL. Trimming removed 3 bases from V and 2 bases from J, with 16 bases in between. This CDR3 contains 17 residues. CDR3: CASSQGPGTPNTGELFF. The CDR3, as DNA: TGCGCCAGCAGCCAGGGCCCCGGGACACCCAACACCGGGGAGCTGTTTTTT.

The genes are TRBV9 and TRBJ2-7; 8 positions match TRBD2. Germline trimming cut 0 bases from V and 4 bases from J; bases unmatched to any gene: 9. Per germline, CDR1 SGDLS and CDR2 YYNGEE. CDR3 size: 16 residues. Here the CDR3 reads CASSVGGTSTVYEQYF. CDR3 coding DNA: TGTGCCAGCAGCGTAGGGGGGACTAGTACGGTTTACGAGCAGTACTTC.

This clone showed up just a few times. The rearrangement uses TRBV4-1 and TRBJ1-5; 10 nucleotides line up with TRBD1. The CDR3 is made up of 16 amino acids. Germline assignment: CDR1 MGHRA and CDR2 YSYEKL. V shed 1 base and J 7 bases; nucleotides not matched to a gene: 7. CDR3 DNA: TGCGCCAGCAGCCAAGGGACAGGGGGAGATTACCAGCCCCAGCATTTT. Its translation is CASSQGTGGDYQPQHF.

The rearrangement uses TRBV10-3 and TRBJ2-1; TRBD2 matches at 11 bases. Germline-derived CDR1 and CDR2 are ENHRY and SYGVKD. After removal of 0 bases from V and 0 bases from J, the junction contained 7 bases not matched to a gene. The CDR3 is 19 amino acids. The CDR3 sequence is CAISESLAGGRSSYNEQFF. CDR3 in DNA: TGTGCCATCAGTGAGTCTCTAGCGGGGGGACGAAGCTCCTACAATGAGCAGTTCTTC.

The J gene is TRBJ2-5, the V gene TRBV27; D is uncertain. V lost 7 bases, J lost 2 bases, and 11 bases lay in between. CDR3 length: 13 residues. CDR1 and CDR2 from the germline V gene are MNHEY and SMNVEV (reference sequence). The CDR3 here is CASKFTAQETQYF. CDR3 coding DNA: TGTGCCAGCAAATTTACAGCTCAAGAGACCCAGTACTTC.

V and J are TRBV28 and TRBJ2-7; weak D call: TRBD1 (6 bases). The V end was cut by 7 bases, the J end by 7 bases, with 20 bases between. The CDR3 loop spans 14 amino acids. Germline V gene sequence: CDR1 MDHEN, CDR2 SYDVKM. The CDR3 DNA is TGTGCCAGCACCAAACAGGGCTCTCTTTGGGAGCAGTACTTC. Encoded protein: CASTKQGSLWEQYF. The variable domain in full, completed from reference TRBV28 and TRBJ2-7, reads DVKVTQSSRYLVKRTGEKVFLECVQDMDHENMFWYRQDPGLGLRLIYFSYDVKMKEKGDIPEGYSVSREKKERFSLILESASTNQTSMYLCASTKQGSLWEQYFGPGTRLTVT.

The chain joins TRBV6-6 to TRBJ1-5; 7 bases match TRBD1. This CDR3 spans 15 amino acids. Germline CDR1 reads MNHNY; CDR2 reads SVGAGI (reference sequence). V was pared by 6 bases and J by 1 base, with 6 bases of the junction left unmatched. The CDR3 DNA sequence: TGTGCCAGCAGCCGAACAGGGGTCAGCAATCAGCCCCAGCATTTT. It is translated as CASSRTGVSNQPQHF.

V gene TRBV6-2 or TRBV6-3 combines with J gene TRBJ2-5, with 7 bases identical to TRBD2. The CDR3 runs to 13 residues. Germline lookup yields CDR1 MNHEY and CDR2 SVGEGT. V shed 6 bases and J 2 bases; nucleotides not matched to a gene: 3. CDR3 in amino acids: CASSRTRQETQYF. CDR3 in DNA: TGTGCCAGCAGCCGGACTAGACAAGAGACCCAGTACTTC.

The rearrangement uses TRBV9 and TRBJ2-1; D remains ambiguous. CDR3 length: 14 amino acids. CDR1 is SGDLS and CDR2 is YYNGEE in the germline V gene. Trimming pared 1 base from V and 7 bases from J, leaving 12 bases between. The CDR3, as DNA: TGTGCCAGCAGCGTAAGTTCTAGGATAAATGAGCAGTTCTTC. The encoded protein is CASSVSSRINEQFF.

V usage is TRBV29-1 and J usage is TRBJ2-7; 9 bases agree with TRBD1. The CDR3 sequence is 13 residues long. The ends lost 4 bases at V and 4 bases at J; junction bases unmatched: 5. Germline values: CDR1 SQVTM, CDR2 ANQGSEA. CDR3 DNA: TGCAGCGTTGCAACAGGGGGCGTATACGAGCAGTACTTC. It translates to CSVATGGVYEQYF.

There are a few counts of this clone. The chain joins TRBV7-2 to TRBJ1-2; 7 bases line up with TRBD1. Germline V gene lookup returns CDR1 SGHTA and CDR2 FQGNSA. Unmatched junction bases numbered 4, after V lost 5 bases and J lost 4 bases. This CDR3 has 13 amino acids. The CDR3: CASSLQGPYGYTF. The CDR3 DNA is TGTGCCAGCAGCCTACAGGGGCCCTATGGCTACACCTTC.